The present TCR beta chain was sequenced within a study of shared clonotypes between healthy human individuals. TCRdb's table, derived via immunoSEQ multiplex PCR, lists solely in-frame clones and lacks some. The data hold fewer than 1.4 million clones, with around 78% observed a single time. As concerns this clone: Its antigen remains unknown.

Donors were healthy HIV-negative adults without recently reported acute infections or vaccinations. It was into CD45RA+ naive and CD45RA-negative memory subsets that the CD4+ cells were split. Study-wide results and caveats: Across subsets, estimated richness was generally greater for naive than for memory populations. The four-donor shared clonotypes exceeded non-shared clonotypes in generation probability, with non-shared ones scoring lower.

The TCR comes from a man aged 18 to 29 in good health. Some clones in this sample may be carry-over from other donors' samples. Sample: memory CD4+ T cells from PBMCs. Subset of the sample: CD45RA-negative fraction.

In DNA, the CDR3 is TGCGCCAGCAGCTCGTCTTTCTGGGGAGAGGCTGAAGCTTTCTTT. It specifies CASSSSFWGEAEAFF. The chain couples TRBV5-1 to TRBJ1-1; D unresolved. CDR1 and CDR2 (germline): SGHRS, YFSETQ. The V gene lost 3 bases and the J gene lost 6 bases, with 18 bases spanning the gap. This CDR3 is built from 15 residues.